The T cell receptor (beta chain) under discussion was sequenced for a study of metastatic and nonmetastatic thyroid tumors (dated by TCRdb to 2020 to 2022). Regarding the study in general: For patients with malignant and with benign thyroid disease, the researchers compared repertoires between peripheral blood samples and tumor or nodule tissue samples.

At the junction V is shortened by 0 bases and J by 2 bases; bases outside the gene matches: 10. The germline V gene gives CDR1 as SGHRS and CDR2 as YFSETQ. The CDR3 has 18 amino acids, counting the end cysteine and phenylalanine. Only CDR3 DNA remains: 54 bases, in frame from the first base. Many counts were recorded for this clone. The antigen it binds to is not known. No base quality information exists; no much larger clone differs at one position. No treatment had been received by any patient before thyroid surgery. Using T-cell receptor beta sequencing, the study looked back at clinical samples from patients collected from about 2011 to 2019. General study outcomes and caveats: TCR beta diversity was reported as significantly higher in malignant tumors than in benign nodules, in both blood and tumor samples.

Library preparation was by PCR. Sequenced on an Illumina HiSeq 4000. High-throughput sequencing was used to profile the TCR beta-chain CDR3 region of every patient. In the source study's methods: The researchers built a classifier to tell apart papillary thyroid cancer patients with distant metastasis, based on CDR3 differences among clinicopathological groups. To measure repertoire diversity the researchers used the Shannon index, while the Morisita-Horn index served to gauge how similar the tumor and blood repertoires were. TCRdb reprocessed the public reads (quality trimming at Q25 with fastp, clone calling with MiXCR) and kept in-frame beta chains. The V and J calls here are based on TCRdb, not the publication. For this sample there are about 22,000 clones; around 18% appear just once. Jointly, the top ten make up roughly 2.6% of the sample.

This TCR was recovered from a male donor with papillary thyroid cancer or a benign thyroid nodule (not recorded which). Some clones in this sample may be carry-over from other donors' samples. The sequence links TRBV5-1 to TRBJ1-4; 7 nucleotides in the junction match TRBD1. The sample was adjacent normal tissue. The nucleotide sequence is given as TGCGCCAGCAGCTTGGGTCAGTTGGGGGGACAGACTAATGAAAAACTGTTTTTT. It specifies CASSLGQLGGQTNEKLFF.